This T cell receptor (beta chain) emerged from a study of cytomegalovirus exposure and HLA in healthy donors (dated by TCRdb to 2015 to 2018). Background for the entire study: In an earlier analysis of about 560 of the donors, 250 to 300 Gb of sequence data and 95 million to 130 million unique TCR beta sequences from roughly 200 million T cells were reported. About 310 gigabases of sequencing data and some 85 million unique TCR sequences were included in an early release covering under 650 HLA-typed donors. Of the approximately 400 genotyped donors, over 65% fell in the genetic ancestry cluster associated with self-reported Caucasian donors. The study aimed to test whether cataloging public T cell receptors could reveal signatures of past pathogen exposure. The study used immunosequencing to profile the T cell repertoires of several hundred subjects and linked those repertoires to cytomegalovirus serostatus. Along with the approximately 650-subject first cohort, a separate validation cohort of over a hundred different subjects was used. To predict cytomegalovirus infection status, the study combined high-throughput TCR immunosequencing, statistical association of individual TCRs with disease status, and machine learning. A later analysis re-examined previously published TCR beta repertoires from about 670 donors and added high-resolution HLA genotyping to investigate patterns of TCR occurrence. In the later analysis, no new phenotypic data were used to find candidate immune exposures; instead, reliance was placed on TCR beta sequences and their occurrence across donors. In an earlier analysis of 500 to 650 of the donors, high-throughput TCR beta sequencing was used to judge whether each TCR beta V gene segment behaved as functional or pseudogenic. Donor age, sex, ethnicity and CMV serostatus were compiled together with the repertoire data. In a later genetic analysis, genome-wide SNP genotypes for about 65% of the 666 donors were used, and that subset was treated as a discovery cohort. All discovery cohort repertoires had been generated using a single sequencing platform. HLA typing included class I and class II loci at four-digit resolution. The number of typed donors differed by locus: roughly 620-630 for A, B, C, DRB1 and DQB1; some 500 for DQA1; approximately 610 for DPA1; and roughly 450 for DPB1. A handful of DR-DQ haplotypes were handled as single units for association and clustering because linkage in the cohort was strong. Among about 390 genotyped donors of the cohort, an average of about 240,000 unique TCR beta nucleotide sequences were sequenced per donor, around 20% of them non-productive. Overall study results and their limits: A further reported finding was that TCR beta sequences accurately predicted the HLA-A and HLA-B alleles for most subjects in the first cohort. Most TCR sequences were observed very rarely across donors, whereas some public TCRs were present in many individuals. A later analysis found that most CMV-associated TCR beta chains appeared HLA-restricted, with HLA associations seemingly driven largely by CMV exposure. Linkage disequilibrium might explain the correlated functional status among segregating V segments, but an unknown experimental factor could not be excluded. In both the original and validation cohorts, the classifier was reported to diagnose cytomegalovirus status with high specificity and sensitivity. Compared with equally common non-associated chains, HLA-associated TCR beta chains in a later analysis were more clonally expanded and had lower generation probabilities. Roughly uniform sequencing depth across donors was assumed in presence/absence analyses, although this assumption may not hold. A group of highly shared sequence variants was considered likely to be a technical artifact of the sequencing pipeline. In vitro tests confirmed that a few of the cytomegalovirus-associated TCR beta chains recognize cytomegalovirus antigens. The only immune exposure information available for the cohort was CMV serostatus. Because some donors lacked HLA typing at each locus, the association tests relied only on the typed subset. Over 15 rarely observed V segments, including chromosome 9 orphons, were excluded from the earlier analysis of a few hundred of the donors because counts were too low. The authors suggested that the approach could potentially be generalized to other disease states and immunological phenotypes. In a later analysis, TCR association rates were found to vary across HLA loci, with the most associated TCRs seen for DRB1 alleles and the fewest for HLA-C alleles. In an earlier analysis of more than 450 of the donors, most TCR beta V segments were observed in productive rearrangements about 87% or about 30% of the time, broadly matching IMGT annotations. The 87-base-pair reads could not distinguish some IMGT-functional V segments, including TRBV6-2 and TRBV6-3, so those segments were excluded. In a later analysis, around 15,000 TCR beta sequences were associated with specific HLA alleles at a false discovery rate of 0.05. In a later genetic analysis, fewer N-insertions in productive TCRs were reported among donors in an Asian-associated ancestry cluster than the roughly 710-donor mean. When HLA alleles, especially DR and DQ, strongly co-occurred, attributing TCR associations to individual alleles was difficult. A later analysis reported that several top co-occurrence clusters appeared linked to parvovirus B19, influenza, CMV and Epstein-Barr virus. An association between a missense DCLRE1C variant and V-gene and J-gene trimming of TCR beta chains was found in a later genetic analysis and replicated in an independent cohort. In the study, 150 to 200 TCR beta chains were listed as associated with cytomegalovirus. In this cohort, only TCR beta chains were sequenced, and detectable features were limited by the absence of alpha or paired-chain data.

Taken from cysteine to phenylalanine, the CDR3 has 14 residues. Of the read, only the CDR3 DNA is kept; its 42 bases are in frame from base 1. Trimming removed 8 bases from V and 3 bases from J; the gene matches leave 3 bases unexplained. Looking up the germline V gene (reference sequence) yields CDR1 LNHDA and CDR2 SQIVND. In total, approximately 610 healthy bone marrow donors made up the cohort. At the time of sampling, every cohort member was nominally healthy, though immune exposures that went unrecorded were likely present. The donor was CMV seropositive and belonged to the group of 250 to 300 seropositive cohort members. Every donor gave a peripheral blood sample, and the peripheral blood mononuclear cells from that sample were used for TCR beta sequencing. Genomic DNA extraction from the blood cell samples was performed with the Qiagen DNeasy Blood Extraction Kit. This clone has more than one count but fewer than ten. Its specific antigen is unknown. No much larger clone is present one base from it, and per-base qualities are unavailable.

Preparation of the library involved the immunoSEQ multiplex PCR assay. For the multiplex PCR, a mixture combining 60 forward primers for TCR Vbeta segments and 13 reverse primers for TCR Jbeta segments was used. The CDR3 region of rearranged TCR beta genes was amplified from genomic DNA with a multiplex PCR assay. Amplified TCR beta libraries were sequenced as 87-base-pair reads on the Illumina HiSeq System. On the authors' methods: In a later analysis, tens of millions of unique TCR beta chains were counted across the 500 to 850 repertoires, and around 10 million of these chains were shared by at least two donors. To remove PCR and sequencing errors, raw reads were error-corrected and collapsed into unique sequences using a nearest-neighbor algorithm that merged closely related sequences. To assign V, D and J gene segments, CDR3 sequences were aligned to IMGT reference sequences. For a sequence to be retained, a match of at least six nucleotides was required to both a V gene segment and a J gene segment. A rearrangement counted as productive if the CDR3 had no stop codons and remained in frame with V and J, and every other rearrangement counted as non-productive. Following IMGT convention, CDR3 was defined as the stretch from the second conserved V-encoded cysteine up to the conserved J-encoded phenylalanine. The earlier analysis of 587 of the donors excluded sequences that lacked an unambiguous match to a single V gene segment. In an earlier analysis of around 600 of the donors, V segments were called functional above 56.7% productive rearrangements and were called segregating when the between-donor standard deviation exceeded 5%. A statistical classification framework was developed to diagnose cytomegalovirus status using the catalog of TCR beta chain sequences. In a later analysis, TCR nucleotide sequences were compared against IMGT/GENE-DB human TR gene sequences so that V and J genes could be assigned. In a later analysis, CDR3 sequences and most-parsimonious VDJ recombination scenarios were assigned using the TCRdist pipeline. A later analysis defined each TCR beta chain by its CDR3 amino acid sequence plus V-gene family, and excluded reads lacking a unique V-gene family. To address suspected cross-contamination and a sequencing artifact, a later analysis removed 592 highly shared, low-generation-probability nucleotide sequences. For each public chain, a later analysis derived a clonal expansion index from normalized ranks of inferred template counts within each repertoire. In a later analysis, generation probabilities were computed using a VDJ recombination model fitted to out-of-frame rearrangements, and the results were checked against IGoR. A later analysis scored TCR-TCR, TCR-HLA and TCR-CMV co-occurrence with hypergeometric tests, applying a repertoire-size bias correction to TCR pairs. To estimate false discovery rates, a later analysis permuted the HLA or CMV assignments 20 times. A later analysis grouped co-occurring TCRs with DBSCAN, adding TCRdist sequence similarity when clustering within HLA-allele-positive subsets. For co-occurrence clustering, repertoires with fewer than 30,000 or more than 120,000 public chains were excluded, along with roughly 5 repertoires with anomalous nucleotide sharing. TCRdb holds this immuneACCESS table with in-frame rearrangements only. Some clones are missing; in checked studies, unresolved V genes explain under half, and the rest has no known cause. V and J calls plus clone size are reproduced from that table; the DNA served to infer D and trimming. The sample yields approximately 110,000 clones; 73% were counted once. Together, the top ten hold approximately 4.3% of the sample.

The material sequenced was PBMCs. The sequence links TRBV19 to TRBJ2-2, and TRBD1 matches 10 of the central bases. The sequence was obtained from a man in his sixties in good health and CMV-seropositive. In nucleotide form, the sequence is TGTGCCAGTTCCGGGACAGGGGACACCGGGGAGCTGTTTTTT. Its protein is CASSGTGDTGELFF.